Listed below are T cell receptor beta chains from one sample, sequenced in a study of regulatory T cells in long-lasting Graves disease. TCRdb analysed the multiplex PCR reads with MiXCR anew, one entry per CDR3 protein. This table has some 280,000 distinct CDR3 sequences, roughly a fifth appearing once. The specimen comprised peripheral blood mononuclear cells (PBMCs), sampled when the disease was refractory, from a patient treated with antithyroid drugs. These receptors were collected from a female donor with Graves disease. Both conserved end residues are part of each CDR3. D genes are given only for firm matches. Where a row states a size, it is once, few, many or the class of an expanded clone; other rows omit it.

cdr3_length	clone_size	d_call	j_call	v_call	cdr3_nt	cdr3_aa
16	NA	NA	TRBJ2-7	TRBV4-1	TGCGCCAGCAGCCCGAGGGACACAAGGAGCTCCTACGAGCAGTACTTC	CASSPRDTRSSYEQYF
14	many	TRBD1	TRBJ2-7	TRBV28	TGTGCCAGCAGGGAGACAGGGGGCTACTACGAGCAGTACTTC	CASRETGGYYEQYF
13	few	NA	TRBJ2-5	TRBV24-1	TGTGCCACCAGTGATTTCTCAGCAGAGACCCAGTACTTC	CATSDFSAETQYF
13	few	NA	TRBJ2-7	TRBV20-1	TGCAGTGCTAGGATAGGAGGGGGCTACGAGCAGTACTTC	CSARIGGGYEQYF
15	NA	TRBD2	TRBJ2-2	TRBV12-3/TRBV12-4	TGTGCCAGCAGGGCCGGACTAGCGGGAGCCGGGGAGCTGTTTTTT	CASRAGLAGAGELFF
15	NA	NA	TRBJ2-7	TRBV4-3	TGCGCCAGCAGCCAAGATGCGGCGGTTCTATACGAGCAGTACTTC	CASSQDAAVLYEQYF
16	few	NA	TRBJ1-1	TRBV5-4	TGTGCCAGCAGCTTAGGTGGGAAGGGCTCGAACACTGAAGCTTTCTTT	CASSLGGKGSNTEAFF
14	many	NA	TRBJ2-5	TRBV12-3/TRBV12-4	TGTGCCAGCAGCGGGGGGACATATCAAGAGACCCAGTACTTC	CASSGGTYQETQYF
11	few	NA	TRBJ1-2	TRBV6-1	TGTGCCAGCAGTGCTATCGTCGGCTACACCTTC	CASSAIVGYTF
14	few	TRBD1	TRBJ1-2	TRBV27	TGTGCCAGCAGTCGGACAGGGTCTTCGCCGGCATACACCTTC	CASSRTGSSPAYTF
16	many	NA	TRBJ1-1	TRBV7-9	TGTGCCAGCAGCTTAGTAACCTGGCAAAGATGGAGTGAAGCTTTCTTT	CASSLVTWQRWSEAFF
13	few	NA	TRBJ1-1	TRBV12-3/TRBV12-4	TGTGCCAGCACTAGGGAGCGGGACACTGAAGCTTTCTTT	CASTRERDTEAFF
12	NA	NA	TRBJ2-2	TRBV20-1	TGCAGTGTAGCCTATAACACCGGGGAGCTGTTTTTT	CSVAYNTGELFF
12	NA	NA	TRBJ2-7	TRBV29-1	TGCAGCGTTGCCGGGCTCTCCTACGAGCAGTACTTC	CSVAGLSYEQYF
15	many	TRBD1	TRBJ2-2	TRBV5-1	TGCGCCAGCAGCTTGGGGACAGGGCGGTCCGGGGAGCTGTTTTTT	CASSLGTGRSGELFF
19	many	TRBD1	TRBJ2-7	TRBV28	TGTGCCACCACGAGCCCCTCCGGGACAGGGGGAATGAGGTCCTACGAGCAGTACTTC	CATTSPSGTGGMRSYEQYF
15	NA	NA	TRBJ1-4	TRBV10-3	TGTGCCATCAGTGAGTCGAGGGAGTCTAATGAAAAACTGTTTTTT	CAISESRESNEKLFF
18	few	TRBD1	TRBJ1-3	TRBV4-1	TGCGCCAGCAGCCAGAATCGGGACAGGGGGAGTTTCGGAAACACCATATATTTT	CASSQNRDRGSFGNTIYF
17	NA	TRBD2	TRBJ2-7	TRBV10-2	TGCGCCAGCAGTGAGTCGTTGCGACTAGCGGATACCTACGAGCAGTACTTC	CASSESLRLADTYEQYF
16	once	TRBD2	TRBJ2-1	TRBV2	TGTGCCTGCAGTGAAGCTCTACGACTAGCGGGCAATGAGCAGTTCTTC	CACSEALRLAGNEQFF
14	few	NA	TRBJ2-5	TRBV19	TGTGCCAGTAGTATCACCGGGTGGGGTGAGACCCAGTACTTC	CASSITGWGETQYF
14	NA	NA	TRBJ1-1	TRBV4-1	TGCGCCAGCAGCCAAAACCTAGAGAACATTGAAGCTTTCTTT	CASSQNLENIEAFF
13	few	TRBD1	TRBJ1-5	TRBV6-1	TGTGCCAGCCGCGGGACAGGGGGTGGGCCCCAGCATTTT	CASRGTGGGPQHF
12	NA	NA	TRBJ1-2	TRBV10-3	TGTGCCACTCCCGGGATAAAGAATGGCTACACCTTC	CATPGIKNGYTF
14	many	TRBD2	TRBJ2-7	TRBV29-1	TGCAGCGTTGGGGGGACTAGCGGTTCCTACGAGCAGTACTTC	CSVGGTSGSYEQYF
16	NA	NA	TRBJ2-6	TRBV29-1	TGCAGCGCCATCCTGTACTCCCCCTCTGGGGCCAACGTCCTGACTTTC	CSAILYSPSGANVLTF
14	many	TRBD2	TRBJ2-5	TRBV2	TGTGCCACACGACTAGCGGGAGGAGCAGAGACCCAGTACTTC	CATRLAGGAETQYF
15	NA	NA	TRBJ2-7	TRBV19	TGTGCCAGTAGTCCGGACGCCGGCGGGAACTACGAGCAGTACTTC	CASSPDAGGNYEQYF
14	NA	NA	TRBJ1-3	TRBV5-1	TGCGCCAGTGGAGCCGACAACTCTGGAAACGCCATATATTTT	CASGADNSGNAIYF
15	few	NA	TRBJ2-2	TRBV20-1	TGCAGTGCTGCCAGGGACCGGGGGCCCGTCGGGGAGCTGTTTTTT	CSAARDRGPVGELFF
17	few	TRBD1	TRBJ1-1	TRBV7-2	TGTGCCAGCAGCAAAACTGGGGTGACAGGGACCCCGGTTCCGCCTTTCTTT	CASSKTGVTGTPVPPFF
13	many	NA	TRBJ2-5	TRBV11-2	TGTGCCAGCAGCTCGGGACTGCAAGAGACCCAGTACTTC	CASSSGLQETQYF
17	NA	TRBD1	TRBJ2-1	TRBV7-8	TGTGCCAGCAGCTTAGGGGTTGGACAGGGCTCCTACAATGAGCAGTTCTTC	CASSLGVGQGSYNEQFF
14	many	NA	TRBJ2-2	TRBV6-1	TGTGCCAGCAGTGAGGGGGCAGAGGCCGGGGAGCTGTTTTTT	CASSEGAEAGELFF
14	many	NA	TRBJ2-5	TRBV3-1	TGTGCCAGCAGCCCTGGGACCATACAAGAGACCCAGTACTTC	CASSPGTIQETQYF
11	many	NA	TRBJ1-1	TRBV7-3	TGTGCCATCCCGCACCATTGGAAAGCTTTCTTT	CAIPHHWKAFF
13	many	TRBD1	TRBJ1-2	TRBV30	TGTGCCTGGAGTGTCACAGGGGAGGGAGGCTACACCTTC	CAWSVTGEGGYTF
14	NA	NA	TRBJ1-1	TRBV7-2	TGTGCCAGCATGACAGGTCCCGGGTTGACTGAAGCTTTCTTT	CASMTGPGLTEAFF
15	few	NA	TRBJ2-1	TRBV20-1	TGCAGTGCTAGGGCCCTTGGGGACGAAGAGGATTCGCAGTTCTTC	CSARALGDEEDSQFF
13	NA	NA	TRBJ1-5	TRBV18	TGTGCCAGCTCACAGGAACAAGATCAGCCCCAGCATTTT	CASSQEQDQPQHF
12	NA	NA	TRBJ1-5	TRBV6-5	TGTGCCAGCAGTTACAACAATCAGCCCCAGCATTTT	CASSYNNQPQHF
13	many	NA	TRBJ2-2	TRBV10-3	TGTGCCATCAAGGAAGGGCGGACCGGGGAGCTGTTTTTT	CAIKEGRTGELFF
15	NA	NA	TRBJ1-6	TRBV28	TGTGCCAGCAGTTTAACGGCTACAGGGAATTCACCCCTCCACTTT	CASSLTATGNSPLHF
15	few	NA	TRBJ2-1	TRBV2	TGTGCCAGCAGTGAGAGGGGGAGTTCCTACAATGAGCAGTTCTTC	CASSERGSSYNEQFF
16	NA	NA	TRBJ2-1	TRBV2	TGTGCCAGCAGCCAAAGAGGCCTAGCGTCCTACAATGAGCAGTTCTTC	CASSQRGLASYNEQFF
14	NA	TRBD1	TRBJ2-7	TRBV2	TGTGCCAGCAGCCCGGACAGGGGTTACTACGAGCAGTACTTC	CASSPDRGYYEQYF
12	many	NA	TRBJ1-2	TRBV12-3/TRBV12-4	TGTGCCAGCAGTCGCAGGACAGAAGGCTACACCTTC	CASSRRTEGYTF
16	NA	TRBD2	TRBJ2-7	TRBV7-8	TGTGCCAGCAGCCCCCCGGGAGGCACGGCTTGGAACGAGCAGTACTTC	CASSPPGGTAWNEQYF
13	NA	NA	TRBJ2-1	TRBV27	TGTGCCAGTTTCTCTAGCCGGTACAATGAGCAGTTCTTC	CASFSSRYNEQFF
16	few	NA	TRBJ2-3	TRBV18	TGTGCCAGCTCACCAGAATGGAGGGGCGCGGCAGATACGCAGTATTTT	CASSPEWRGAADTQYF
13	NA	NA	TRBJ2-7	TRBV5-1	TGCGCCAGCAGTATGAGCGGATCCTACGAGCAGTACTTC	CASSMSGSYEQYF
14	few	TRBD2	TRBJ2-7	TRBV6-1	TGTGCCAGCAGGACGACTAGCGGGAGATACGAGCAGTACTTC	CASRTTSGRYEQYF
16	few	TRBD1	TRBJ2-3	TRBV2	TGTGCCAGAGAGATACCAGAGGGGGCAGCCACAGATACGCAGTATTTT	CAREIPEGAATDTQYF
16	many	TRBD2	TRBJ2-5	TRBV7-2	TGTGCCAGCAGCCCTGGACTAGCGGGACTACAAGAGACCCAGTACTTC	CASSPGLAGLQETQYF
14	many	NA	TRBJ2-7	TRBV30	TGTGCCTGGGAGAAAGGACTGGCCCGGAACGAGCAGTACTTC	CAWEKGLARNEQYF
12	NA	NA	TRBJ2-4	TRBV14	TGTGCCAGCAGCCAAGTAGGAAACATTCAGTACTTC	CASSQVGNIQYF
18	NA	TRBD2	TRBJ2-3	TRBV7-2	TGTGCCAGCAGCTTACGCGGGGGTCTAGGACGGCGCACAGATACGCAGTATTTT	CASSLRGGLGRRTDTQYF
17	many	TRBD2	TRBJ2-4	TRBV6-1	TGTGCCAGCAGTGAAGCAATGACTAGCGGGACCCAAAACATTCAGTACTTC	CASSEAMTSGTQNIQYF
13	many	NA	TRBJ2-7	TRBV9	TGTGCCAGCAGCAAGGCCAGGGTTTCCGAGCAGTACTTC	CASSKARVSEQYF
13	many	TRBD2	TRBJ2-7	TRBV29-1	TGCAGCGTTGTGACTAGCGGGAGTATCGAGCAGTACTTC	CSVVTSGSIEQYF